The next 28 T cell receptor beta chains were all read from a single sample in a study of T-cell memory formation after mild COVID-19 listed by TCRdb under 2021. Preparation of the library involved 5' RACE. Instrument on record: Illumina NovaSeq 6000. TCRdb reran the public reads through fastp at Q25 and MiXCR, keeping productive beta chains. CDR3 protein duplicates are merged, each entry listing the most common genes and DNA. The sample yields hundreds of thousands of distinct CDR3 sequences; roughly 22% were counted once. Clones ranked in the top ten supply approximately 12% of the sample. The source material was PBMCs or a T cell subset sorted from them (not recorded which). Receptors originate from an adult woman who had mild COVID-19 (a few samples of this study predate the infection). The sample titles of this study are shuffled in the database, so cell type and time point are left out; the donor was told from shared clones.

Comment on this clonotype: The conserved closing phenylalanine or tryptophan is absent in this CDR3, likely reflecting a read error. The DNA is left out, because the CDR3 cannot be placed on it with certainty; the CDR3 is given as TCRdb lists it. The V gene is TRBV6-5, the J gene TRBJ1-1. The V gene's germline CDR1 is MNHEY and CDR2 SVGAGI. The CDR3 is 9 residues long, ends included. CDR3: CASSYSESL.

The CDR3 DNA sequence: TGTGCCTGGATACCCCAGGGGATCGGGGGCTACACCTTC. Protein: CAWIPQGIGGYTF. The gene calls are TRBV30 and TRBJ1-2; D perhaps matches TRBD1 (6 bases). This CDR3 region has 13 residues. Germline loops: CDR1 GTSNPN, CDR2 SVGIG (reference sequence). Trimming left V 4 bases short and J 8 bases short, with 17 bases between.

This clonotype was picked up many times. The chain couples TRBV12-3 or TRBV12-4 to TRBJ1-1, with unresolved D. Trimming took off 3 bases at V and 2 bases at J, with 7 bases between the two ends. This CDR3 is built from 13 residues. CDR3 coding DNA: TGTGCCAGCAGTTTGTTATCCAACACTGAAGCTTTCTTT. Translation gives CASSLLSNTEAFF.

The rearrangement joins TRBV10-3 to TRBJ1-2, with D maybe TRBD1 (6 bases). CDR3 size: 14 residues. Germline lookup yields CDR1 ENHRY and CDR2 SYGVKD. With 6 bases removed from V and 0 bases from J, the gap between germline ends came to 11 bases. The CDR3, as DNA: TGTGCCATCAGCTTACAGGGCTCTAACTATGGCTACACCTTC. Its translation is CAISLQGSNYGYTF.

The J gene is TRBJ2-1, the V gene TRBV30, with 8 nucleotides matching TRBD2. The J segment lost 7 bases and the V segment lost 4 bases, leaving 15 bases of the junction unmatched. The CDR3 is 16 residues long. Germline values: CDR1 GTSNPN, CDR2 SVGIG (reference sequence). The CDR3 nucleotides read TGTGCCTGGATCACCCTGGGGGGACTAGGTCAGAATGAGCAGTTCTTC. It yields the protein CAWITLGGLGQNEQFF.

The chain is built from TRBV9 and TRBJ2-2; no clear D gene. V was trimmed by 4 bases and J by 3 bases, leaving 13 bases between them. This CDR3 is built from 15 residues. CDR1 and CDR2 (germline): SGDLS, YYNGEE. CDR3 sequence: CASSYLGRDTGELFF. The CDR3 nucleotides read TGTGCCAGCAGCTACCTTGGACGGGACACCGGGGAGCTGTTTTTT.

The CDR3 DNA is TGTGCCAGCAGTTACTCGTCCGTGACTAGCGGGAGAGGTGAGCAGTTCTTC. Its protein is CASSYSSVTSGRGEQFF. The genes are TRBV6-5 and TRBJ2-1; 12 nucleotides match TRBD2. Looked up from germline, CDR1 is MNHEY and CDR2 is SVGAGI. The CDR3 runs 17 residues. V trimming: 0 bases; J trimming: 9 bases; junction bases outside the gene matches: 9.

This clonotype was counted between two and nine times. The chain is built from TRBV7-9 and TRBJ1-6; 8 bases map to TRBD1. J was trimmed by 9 bases and V by 5 bases; bases with no gene match: 9. Germline values: CDR1 SEHNR, CDR2 FQNEAQ (reference sequence). CDR3 length: 15 residues. This CDR3 reads CASSLSGTGSSPLHF. Here the CDR3 DNA reads TGTGCCAGCAGCCTATCCGGGACAGGTAGTTCACCCCTCCACTTT.

This clonotype was found a few times. V and J are TRBV7-2 and TRBJ1-4; 9 bases fit TRBD1. The CDR3 is 19 amino acids. V gave up 5 bases and J gave up 3 bases; unmatched junction bases: 16. Germline V gives CDR1 SGHTA, CDR2 FQGNSA. CDR3 coding DNA: TGTGCCAGCAGCCCCTCAGGGGTAAACAGGGGGCTTTCTAATGAAAAACTGTTTTTT. It encodes CASSPSGVNRGLSNEKLFF.

The chain employs TRBV29-1 and TRBJ1-1, with 10 bases aligning to TRBD1. This CDR3 has 14 residues. Germline CDR1 SQVTM, CDR2 ANQGSEA. With 1 base clipped from V and 5 bases from J, the junction kept 4 bases outside the gene matches. DNA of the CDR3: TGCAGCGTTGAAGGGACAGGGGGAGGGACTGAAGCTTTCTTT. Protein: CSVEGTGGGTEAFF. The full variable domain, in which reference TRBV29-1 and TRBJ1-1 provide the parts outside the CDR3, is SAVISQKPSRDICQRGTSLTIQCQVDSQVTMMFWYRQQPGQSLTLIATANQGSEATYESGFVIDKFPISRPNLTFSTLTVSNMSPEDSSIYLCSVEGTGGGTEAFFGQGTRLTVV.

The rearrangement uses TRBV7-3 and TRBJ2-3, with TRBD2 matching over 14 bases. In germline, CDR1 is SGHTA, CDR2 FQGTGA. This CDR3 has 16 amino acids. Trimming cost V 5 bases and J 6 bases; bases outside gene matches: 7. Here the CDR3 DNA reads TGTGCCAGCAGCCCGGGACTAGCGGGAGTCCGGGATACGCAGTATTTT. This translates into CASSPGLAGVRDTQYF.

The rearrangement links TRBV20-1 to TRBJ2-4; D is ambiguous. Trimming pared 6 bases from V and 0 bases from J, leaving 15 bases between. Germline V gene data show CDR1 as DFQATT and CDR2 as SNEGSKA (reference sequence). The CDR3 consists of 15 residues. The CDR3 bases are TGCAGTGCCGCAGCGCATGGGTTAGCCAAAAACATTCAGTACTTC. Protein sequence: CSAAAHGLAKNIQYF.

This chain joins TRBV2 and TRBJ2-2; D ambiguous. V gave up 7 bases and J gave up 0 bases, with 12 bases separating them. The V gene's germline CDR1 is SNHLY and CDR2 FYNNEI. This CDR3 contains 15 residues. The CDR3 nucleotides read TGTGCCAGCAAGCTTGGGCTGCCGAACACCGGGGAGCTGTTTTTT. Translation gives CASKLGLPNTGELFF.

This clonotype was detected only once. This sequence joins TRBV20-1 and TRBJ1-1; D is unresolved. This CDR3 contains 8 residues. V lost 5 bases to trimming and J lost 10 bases, with 5 bases between them. The V gene's germline CDR1 is DFQATT and CDR2 SNEGSKA (reference sequence). CDR3 residues: CSADPAFF. The CDR3 coding sequence is TGCAGTGCTGACCCAGCTTTCTTT.

This clonotype occurred a few times. The rearrangement links TRBV29-1 to TRBJ2-7; TRBD1 aligns across 9 bases. The CDR3 loop spans 16 amino acids. V lost 0 bases to trimming and J lost 5 bases; unmatched junction nucleotides: 11. Germline CDR1 SQVTM, CDR2 ANQGSEA. CDR3 DNA sequence: TGCAGCGTTGAAGAAGGCGGGACAGGGCAAGGGGACGAGCAGTACTTC. Its translation: CSVEEGGTGQGDEQYF.

This clonotype was counted between two and nine times. The chain has TRBV27 and TRBJ2-5, with TRBD2 identical over 12 bases. The length of the CDR3 is 17 residues. CDR1 and CDR2 (germline): MNHEY, SMNVEV (reference sequence). Trimming removed 4 bases from V and 2 bases from J; junction bases left unmatched: 8. In DNA form, the CDR3 reads TGTGCCAGCAGTTCCCTGCCGACTAGCGGGGGACAAGAGACCCAGTACTTC. Protein product: CASSSLPTSGGQETQYF.

This clonotype was detected only a few times. V usage is TRBV7-9 and J usage is TRBJ2-1; 10 positions agree with TRBD2. Germline V lookup: CDR1 SEHNR, CDR2 FQNEAQ (reference sequence). The CDR3 totals 16 residues. After removal of 5 bases from V and 5 bases from J, the junction contained 9 bases not matched to a gene. Here the CDR3 reads CASSDIAGGVNNEQFF. CDR3 nucleotides: TGTGCCAGCAGCGATATAGCGGGAGGAGTAAACAATGAGCAGTTCTTC.

The chain links TRBV6-1 to TRBJ2-1; perhaps TRBD1 as D (6 bases). This CDR3 region has 13 residues. Trimming took 2 bases from V and 5 from J, leaving 7 bases between them. Germline V gene data show CDR1 as MNHNS and CDR2 as SASEGT. The CDR3 loop reads CASSEYRDNEQFF. CDR3 in DNA: TGTGCCAGCAGTGAATACAGGGACAATGAGCAGTTCTTC.

The genes are TRBV7-9 and TRBJ1-2, with a tentative D call TRBD1 (5 bases). The CDR3 length is 14 residues. Between the trimmed V and J ends, which lost 5 bases and 8 bases, there was a span of 18 bases. Germline assignment: CDR1 SEHNR and CDR2 FQNEAQ (reference sequence). CDR3 loop: CASSPRIRGGGYTF. As DNA, the CDR3 is TGTGCCAGCAGCCCCAGGATAAGGGGAGGAGGCTACACCTTC.

V usage is TRBV6-2 or TRBV6-3 and J usage is TRBJ2-2; 7 positions agree with TRBD2. Germline lookup yields CDR1 MNHEY and CDR2 SVGEGT. This CDR3 is built from 15 residues. J gave up 1 base and V 6 bases, and 5 bases lay outside the gene matches. The chain's CDR3 is CASRKTSLNTGELFF. The CDR3 DNA is TGTGCCAGCAGAAAGACTAGCTTGAACACCGGGGAGCTGTTTTTT.

This clonotype came up a few times. The J gene is TRBJ1-1, the V gene TRBV6-6; D is unclear. CDR3 length: 12 amino acids. The V end was cut by 8 bases, the J end by 1 base, with 8 bases between. CDR1 MNHNY and CDR2 SVGAGI come from the germline V gene (reference sequence). The CDR3 DNA reads as TGTGCCAGCGGATTGGGGAACACTGAAGCTTTCTTT. Residues: CASGLGNTEAFF.

In its sample, this clonotype was seen a few times. The rearrangement uses TRBV5-1 and TRBJ2-4, with TRBD1 matching over 8 bases. CDR3 length equals 16 residues. Germline CDR1 and CDR2: SGHRS and YFSETQ. V lost 0 bases, J lost 5 bases, and 7 bases stayed unmatched. DNA for the CDR3: TGCGCCAGCAGCTTGGCGGGGACAGGCGAACAAAACATTCAGTACTTC. Its protein product is CASSLAGTGEQNIQYF.

This clonotype was recorded a few times. The chain links TRBV15 to TRBJ2-5, with D maybe TRBD2 (5 bases). Germline CDR1 is LNHNV and CDR2 is YYDKDF (reference sequence). V was cut by 2 bases and J by 0 bases, with 7 bases left in between. This CDR3 has 14 amino acids. The CDR3, as DNA: TGTGCCACCAGCAGATTAGCGTACCAAGAGACCCAGTACTTC. It is translated as CATSRLAYQETQYF.

CDR3 coding DNA: TGTGCCAGCTCACCACTGAACTCTCCCCGCTATGGCTACACCTTC. Translating it yields CASSPLNSPRYGYTF. The gene calls are TRBV18 and TRBJ1-2; D remains unclear. Germline-derived CDR1 and CDR2 are KGHSH and LQKENI. Trimming shortened V by 1 base and J by 4 bases, and 13 bases separated the two germline ends. This CDR3 contains 15 residues.

The rearrangement links TRBV7-2 to TRBJ2-7; maybe TRBD1 (5 bases). With 1 base removed from V and 0 bases from J, the gap between germline ends came to 13 bases. This CDR3 has 16 residues. Germline CDR1 reads SGHTA; CDR2 reads FQGNSA. Here the CDR3 reads CASSLGPGRVSYEQYF. CDR3 nucleotides: TGTGCCAGCAGCTTAGGGCCCGGCAGGGTCTCCTACGAGCAGTACTTC.

This chain joins TRBV6-6 and TRBJ2-7; maybe TRBD2 (6 bases). This CDR3 is 15 amino acids long. The germline CDR1 and CDR2 sequences are MNHNY and SVGAGI (reference sequence). Trimming pared 5 bases from V and 3 bases from J, leaving 17 bases between. The CDR3 DNA follows: TGTGCCAGCAGTACCCCAGGGACGGGAGTCTACGAGCAGTACTTC. Its translation: CASSTPGTGVYEQYF.

This clonotype turned up a few times. The chain carries TRBV7-8 and TRBJ2-1; a weak D match, TRBD1 (6 bases). Germline CDR1 is SGHVS and CDR2 is FQNEAQ. The ends were cut back, 4 bases at V and 1 base at J, with 14 bases in the middle. This CDR3 has 16 residues. The CDR3 DNA reads TGTGCCAGCAGCTCGACCCCGGGACAATCCTACAATGAGCAGTTCTTC. Translation gives CASSSTPGQSYNEQFF.

The rearrangement joins TRBV6-1 to TRBJ1-5, with D maybe TRBD1 (6 bases). Trimming pared 7 bases from V and 6 bases from J, leaving 13 bases between. The CDR3 totals 13 residues. The germline gives CDR1 MNHNS, CDR2 SASEGT. The CDR3 loop is CASTGQMSQPQHF. The DNA of the CDR3 is TGTGCCAGCACCGGACAGATGAGTCAGCCCCAGCATTTT.